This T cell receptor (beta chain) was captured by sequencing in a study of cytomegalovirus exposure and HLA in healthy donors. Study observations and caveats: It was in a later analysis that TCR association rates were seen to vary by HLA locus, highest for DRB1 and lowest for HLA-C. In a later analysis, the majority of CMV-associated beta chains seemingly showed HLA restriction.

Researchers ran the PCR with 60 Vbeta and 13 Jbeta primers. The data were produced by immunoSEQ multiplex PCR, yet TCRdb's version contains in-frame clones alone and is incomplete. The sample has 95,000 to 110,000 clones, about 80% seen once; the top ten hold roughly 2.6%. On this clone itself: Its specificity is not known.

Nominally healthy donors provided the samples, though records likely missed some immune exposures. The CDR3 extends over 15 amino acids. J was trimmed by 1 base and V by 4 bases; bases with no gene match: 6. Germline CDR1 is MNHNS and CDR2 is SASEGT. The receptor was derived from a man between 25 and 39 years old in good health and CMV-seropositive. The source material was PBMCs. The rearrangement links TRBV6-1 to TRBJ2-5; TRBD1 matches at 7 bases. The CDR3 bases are TGTGCCAGCAGTGGAACCGGGACAGCCCAAGAGACCCAGTACTTC. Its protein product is CASSGTGTAQETQYF.